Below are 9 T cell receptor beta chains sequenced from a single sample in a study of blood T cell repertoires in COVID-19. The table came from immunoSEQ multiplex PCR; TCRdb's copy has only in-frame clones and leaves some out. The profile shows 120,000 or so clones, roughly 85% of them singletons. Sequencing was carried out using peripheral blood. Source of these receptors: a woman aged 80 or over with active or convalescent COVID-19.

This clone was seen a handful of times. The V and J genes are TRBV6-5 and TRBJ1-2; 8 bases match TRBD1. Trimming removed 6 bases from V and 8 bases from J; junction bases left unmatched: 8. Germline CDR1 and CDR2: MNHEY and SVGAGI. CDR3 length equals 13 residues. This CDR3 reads CASSLTGDRGYTF. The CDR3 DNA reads TGTGCCAGCAGCTTGACAGGGGACCGAGGCTACACCTTC.

The CDR3 protein is CASSPLRQTEAFF. The CDR3 DNA reads TGTGCCAGCAGCCCCCTACGACAGACTGAAGCTTTCTTT. This chain uses TRBV3-1 (or the pseudogene TRBV3-2) with TRBJ1-1; D may be TRBD1 (5 bases). Germline V gene sequence: CDR1 LGHDT, CDR2 YNNKEL (reference sequence). The CDR3 length is 13 residues. Deletions cut 4 bases from V and 5 bases from J, with 11 bases between.

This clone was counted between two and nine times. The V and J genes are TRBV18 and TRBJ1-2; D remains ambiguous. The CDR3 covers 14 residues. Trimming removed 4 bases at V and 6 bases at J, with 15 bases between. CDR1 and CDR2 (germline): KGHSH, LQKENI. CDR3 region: CASSRLAWEDGYTF. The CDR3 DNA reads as TGTGCCAGCTCACGACTGGCCTGGGAGGATGGCTACACCTTC. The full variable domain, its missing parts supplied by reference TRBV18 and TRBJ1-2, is NAGVMQNPRHLVRRRGQEARLRCSPMKGHSHVYWYRQLPEEGLKFMVYLQKENIIDESGMPKERFSAEFPKEGPSILRIQQVVRGDSAAYFCASSRLAWEDGYTFGSGTRLTVV.

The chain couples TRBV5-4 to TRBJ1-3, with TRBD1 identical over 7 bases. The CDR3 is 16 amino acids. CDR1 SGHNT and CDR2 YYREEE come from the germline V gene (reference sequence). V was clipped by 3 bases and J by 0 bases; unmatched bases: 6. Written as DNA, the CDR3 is TGTGCCAGCAGCTCGGGGACAGAGCGCTCTGGAAACACCATATATTTT. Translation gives CASSSGTERSGNTIYF.

The CDR3 nucleotides read TGTGCCATCTTCTTAGGCGGACTGCCCAACTATGGCTACACCTTC. It codes for CAIFLGGLPNYGYTF. This chain connects TRBV10-3 to TRBJ1-2; no definite D call. Germline values: CDR1 ENHRY, CDR2 SYGVKD. V was clipped by 8 bases and J by 2 bases, with 18 bases between them. This CDR3 is 15 amino acids long.

In DNA, the CDR3 is TGCGCCAGCAGCATGGATACAGGGAAGCATTCACCCCTCCACTTT. Encoded protein: CASSMDTGKHSPLHF. This rearrangement joins TRBV5-1 to TRBJ1-6; D is perhaps TRBD1 (6 bases). The CDR3 is 15 residues long. Germline assignment: CDR1 SGHRS and CDR2 YFSETQ. Deletions cut 4 bases from V and 8 bases from J, with 16 bases between.

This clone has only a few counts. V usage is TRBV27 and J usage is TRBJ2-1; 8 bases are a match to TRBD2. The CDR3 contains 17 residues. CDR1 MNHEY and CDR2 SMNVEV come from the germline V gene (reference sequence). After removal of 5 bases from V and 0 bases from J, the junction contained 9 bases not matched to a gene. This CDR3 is CASSSHGRAASYNEQFF. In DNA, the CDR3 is TGTGCCAGCAGTAGCCACGGGAGGGCGGCCTCCTACAATGAGCAGTTCTTC.

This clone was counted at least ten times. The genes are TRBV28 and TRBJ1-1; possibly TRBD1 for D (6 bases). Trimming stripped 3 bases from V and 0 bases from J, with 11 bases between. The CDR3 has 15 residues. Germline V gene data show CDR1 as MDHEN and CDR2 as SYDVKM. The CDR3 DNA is TGTGCCAGCAGTTTTGTGGACAGTCTGAACACTGAAGCTTTCTTT. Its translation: CASSFVDSLNTEAFF.

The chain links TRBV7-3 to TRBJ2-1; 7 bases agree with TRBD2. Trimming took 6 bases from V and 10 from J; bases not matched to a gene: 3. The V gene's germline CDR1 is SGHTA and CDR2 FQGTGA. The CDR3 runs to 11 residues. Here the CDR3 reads CASSLGGEQFF. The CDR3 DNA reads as TGTGCCAGCAGTCTCGGGGGGGAGCAGTTCTTC.